This T cell receptor beta chain was documented in a study of OX40 agonist ivuxolimab in advanced cancers. Regarding the study in general: Ivuxolimab was an agonistic, fully human IgG2 monoclonal antibody directed against OX40 (CD134), a costimulatory receptor. Intravenous ivuxolimab was administered to patients every 2 weeks at six dose levels: 0.01, 0.1, 0.3, 1.5, 3 and 10 mg/kg. Of the 50 or so patients in dose escalation, about 19 had hepatocellular carcinoma, about 15 had melanoma, 9 had renal cell carcinoma and 9 had head and neck cancer. A male proportion of about 79% and a mean age of about 60 years, ranging from about 23 to 90, were recorded for the dose-escalation cohort. Patients were allowed to have had prior anti-PD-1, anti-PD-L1 or anti-CTLA-4 therapy, and approximately 40% of the dose-escalation patients had been treated with checkpoint inhibitors. Partial responses occurred in three dose-escalation patients, of whom one had hepatocellular carcinoma and two had cutaneous melanoma. Peripheral TCRbeta sequencing aimed to test whether ivuxolimab altered TCR sequence diversity and caused clonal T-cell expansion. The paper reports the monotherapy dose-escalation portion (N of about 54 patients) of the phase I ivuxolimab trial.

With respect to this clone: Its binding antigen is unknown. Base qualities are not recorded, but no much larger clone differs from it by a single base.

The germline V gene specifies KGHSH as CDR1 and LQKENI as CDR2. From its cysteine to its phenylalanine, the CDR3 spans 16 amino acids. Here the CDR3 DNA is all that survives: 48 bases in frame from base 1. V is cut by 3 bases and J by 0 bases, and the space between the germline ends is 12 bases. Broad study findings and their caveats: Clonal expansion of both CD4+ and CD8+ blood T cells was observed from baseline to week 6 at doses 0.1 to 3.0 mg/kg. Low levels of normalized T-cell clonal expansion were also seen in some patients who did not respond. In partial responders in the 0.1-3.0 mg/kg groups, normalized peripheral clonal expansion was found to be among the lowest, especially among CD8+ T cells. Antigen specificity was not determined for the clonally expanded peripheral T cells. After ivuxolimab, CD8+ T cells had more expanded clones than CD4+ T cells on average.

The trial excluded patients who had a history of autoimmune disease or were on systemic immunosuppression. Peripheral blood for TCR sequencing was collected from all dose cohorts at baseline, on cycle 4 day 1, and on cycle 7 day 1. Samples came from an open-label, multicenter, first-in-human phase I dose-escalation trial of ivuxolimab. Adults with locally advanced or metastatic melanoma, renal cell, hepatocellular, or head and neck squamous cell carcinoma were enrolled in the trial. CD4+ and CD8+ T cells were sorted separately from peripheral blood before TCR sequencing. Genomic DNA was isolated from the sorted cells so that the TCRbeta CDR3 region could be sequenced. TCRbeta CDR3 regions were sequenced using the immunoSEQ Assay. In TCRdb, the immuneACCESS table is reduced to in-frame sequences with V and J assigned. These tables do not hold every clone; where another copy was compared, an unresolved V gene accounts for under half, and the others remain unexplained. Present in this sample are about 54,000 clones, roughly 81% of which were seen just once. The top ten clonotypes cover more than 1% of the sample.

Sequences were derived from CD4+ or CD8+ T cells sorted from blood, sampled in a trial of the OX40 agonist ivuxolimab. The TCR was taken from an adult with an advanced solid tumor such as melanoma, head and neck, liver or kidney cancer. Recombination joined TRBV18 with TRBJ2-1; the D gene cannot be named for sure. The sequenced DNA is TGTGCCAGCTCACCTGGGTCGCCTAGCTCCTACAATGAGCAGTTCTTC. Its translation reads: CASSPGSPSSYNEQFF. Supplemented by the reference TRBV18 and TRBJ2-1 proteins around the CDR3, the complete variable domain is NAGVMQNPRHLVRRRGQEARLRCSPMKGHSHVYWYRQLPEEGLKFMVYLQKENIIDESGMPKERFSAEFPKEGPSILRIQQVVRGDSAAYFCASSPGSPSSYNEQFFGPGTRLTVL.